This is a list of T cell receptor beta chains from one sample in a study of blood T cell repertoires in COVID-19. Data came from immunoSEQ multiplex PCR; TCRdb stores just in-frame clones and leaves some out. The top ten clones hold under 1.5% of a sample with approximately 150,000 clones, 84% of them seen once. The specimen was peripheral blood. The source is a man aged 55 to 69 with acute or convalescent COVID-19. CDR3s include the opening cysteine and the closing phenylalanine or tryptophan. D genes are given only for firm matches. Some rows have no size entry. The others give once, few or many, or a class for an expanded clone.

d_gene	j_gene	v_gene	abundance	CDR3aa	CDR3nt
-	TRBJ2-7	TRBV30	-	CASTGLDAYEQYF	TGTGCCTCTACGGGACTGGATGCCTACGAGCAGTACTTC
TRBD2	TRBJ2-1	TRBV27	few	CASSLRLAGDGSGYNEQFF	TGTGCCAGCAGTTTAAGGCTAGCGGGAGATGGGTCGGGGTACAATGAGCAGTTCTTC
-	TRBJ2-5	TRBV29-1	once	CSVDRTQETQYF	TGCAGCGTGGATAGGACTCAAGAGACCCAGTACTTC
-	TRBJ2-2	TRBV7-9	once	CASSLGLDTGELFF	TGTGCCAGCAGCTTAGGACTTGACACCGGGGAGCTGTTTTTT
-	TRBJ2-7	TRBV5-1	-	CASSQRGGRSSYEQYF	TGCGCCAGCAGCCAGCGCGGAGGGCGAAGCTCCTACGAGCAGTACTTC
TRBD2	TRBJ2-1	TRBV9	-	CASSVARGLAGSHEQFF	TGTGCCAGCAGCGTAGCTAGAGGACTAGCGGGGTCGCACGAGCAGTTCTTC
TRBD2	TRBJ2-3	TRBV24-1	-	CATSSSASSGGNTDTQYF	TGTGCCACCAGTAGTAGTGCTAGTAGCGGGGGGAACACAGATACGCAGTATTTT
-	TRBJ2-1	TRBV10-3	-	CAISDSPSSYNEQFF	TGTGCCATCAGTGACTCGCCGAGCTCCTACAATGAGCAGTTCTTC
-	TRBJ1-5	TRBV5-1	-	CASSLEGGANQPQHF	TGCGCCAGCAGCTTGGAAGGGGGGGCCAATCAGCCCCAGCATTTT
TRBD1	TRBJ2-7	TRBV23-1	-	CASSQSFWTGRLDEQYF	TGCGCCAGCAGTCAATCCTTCTGGACAGGGAGATTGGACGAGCAGTACTTC
TRBD2	TRBJ2-3	TRBV3-1/TRBV3-2	-	CASSQERGLVPDTQYF	TGTGCCAGCAGCCAAGAACGGGGACTAGTACCGGATACGCAGTATTTT
TRBD2	TRBJ2-7	TRBV9	-	CASSAGLAESYEQYF	TGTGCCAGCAGCGCGGGACTAGCGGAGTCCTACGAGCAGTACTTC
-	TRBJ1-1	TRBV10-2	-	CASKIGESTEAFF	TGCGCCAGCAAGATCGGGGAATCCACTGAAGCTTTCTTT
TRBD2	TRBJ2-7	TRBV9	-	CASSVGGTRPSEQYF	TGTGCCAGCAGCGTAGGGGGGACTAGACCCTCCGAGCAGTACTTC
-	TRBJ2-7	TRBV5-6	-	CASRDTLRGANTYEQYF	TGTGCCAGCAGAGATACCCTCAGGGGGGCAAATACTTACGAGCAGTACTTC
-	TRBJ1-6	TRBV6-5	-	CASSYLQNSPLHF	TGTGCCAGCAGTTACTTGCAGAATTCACCCCTCCACTTT
TRBD1	TRBJ2-1	TRBV7-6	once	CASSHGSGGNEQFF	TGTGCCAGCAGCCATGGGTCAGGGGGCAATGAGCAGTTCTTC
TRBD1	TRBJ1-1	TRBV6-6	-	CASSYSARQGGTEAFF	TGTGCCAGCAGTTACTCGGCTCGACAGGGAGGCACTGAAGCTTTCTTT
TRBD1	TRBJ1-1	TRBV3-1/TRBV3-2	-	CASSPSGQGGTEAFF	TGTGCCAGCAGCCCCTCTGGACAGGGCGGCACTGAAGCTTTCTTT
-	TRBJ1-2	TRBV30	-	CAWSRSQAHSGYTF	TGTGCCTGGAGTAGAAGTCAGGCCCATAGTGGCTACACCTTC
-	TRBJ1-5	TRBV2	once	CASKIGQLSNQPQHF	TGTGCCAGCAAAATAGGACAGTTAAGCAATCAGCCCCAGCATTTT
-	TRBJ1-5	TRBV7-9	-	CASSPAGGSNQPQHF	TGTGCCAGCAGCCCCGCGGGGGGTAGCAATCAGCCCCAGCATTTT
-	TRBJ2-5	TRBV10-2	once	CASSPVGGGLILEETQYF	TGCGCCAGCAGTCCAGTTGGAGGGGGCTTAATTTTGGAAGAGACCCAGTACTTC
-	TRBJ1-1	TRBV5-1	-	CASSLEQGDGAFF	TGCGCCAGCAGCTTGGAACAGGGAGACGGAGCTTTCTTT